Shown below are 12 T cell receptor beta chains from a single sample sequenced in a study of T cells in Graves' hyperthyroidism and ophthalmopathy. There were TCR beta CDR3 regions amplified from RNA transcripts. First-round RT-PCR of the TCR CDR3 relied on the HTBI primer set. From the multiplex PCR reads, TCRdb called clonotypes with MiXCR, one entry per CDR3 protein. The sample lists 550,000 to 600,000 distinct CDR3 sequences; about half were seen once. Sequencing was done on a sample of peripheral blood or thyroid tissue (not recorded which). These receptors originate from an adult woman with Graves' disease, either hyperthyroidism or ophthalmopathy (not recorded which).

This rearrangement joins TRBV2 to TRBJ2-2, with D possibly being TRBD2 (5 bases). Trimming cost V 5 bases and J 4 bases, with 14 bases left between them. Germline-derived CDR1 and CDR2 are SNHLY and FYNNEI. CDR3 length: 15 residues. The CDR3 nucleotides are TGTGCCAGCAGTAAACTAGTTCCCACCACCGGGGAGCTGTTTTTT. This gives the protein CASSKLVPTTGELFF.

This clonotype was seen ten or more times. J is TRBJ2-2 and V is TRBV6-4; D ambiguous. Germline CDR1 is MRHNA and CDR2 is SNTAGT. This CDR3 is 14 amino acids long. V was pared by 2 bases and J by 2 bases, with 6 bases between. This CDR3 is CASSDQVNTGELFF. The CDR3 coding sequence is TGTGCCAGCAGTGACCAGGTCAACACCGGGGAGCTGTTTTTT.

The V call is TRBV10-3, the J call TRBJ1-4, with D perhaps TRBD1 (5 bases). V lost 3 bases and J 8 bases, leaving 16 bases between the germline ends. In germline, CDR1 is ENHRY, CDR2 SYGVKD. The CDR3 length is 15 residues. In DNA form, the CDR3 reads TGTGCCATCAGTGACCCGAGGGGCGAGAGCGAAAAACTGTTTTTT. It codes for CAISDPRGESEKLFF.

The rearrangement links TRBV7-9 to TRBJ2-2; TRBD2 is a possible D gene (7 bases). In germline, CDR1 is SEHNR, CDR2 FQNEAQ (reference sequence). Trimming stripped 4 bases from V and 1 base from J, with 10 bases between. The CDR3 has 15 residues. CDR3 bases: TGTGCCAGCAGCTGGGGGGGGCAGAACACCGGGGAGCTGTTTTTT. The encoded protein is CASSWGGQNTGELFF.

This clonotype turned up a few times. The chain recombines TRBV12-3 or TRBV12-4 with TRBJ1-2, with TRBD1 as a possible D gene (6 bases). The germline V and J ends were trimmed by 6 bases and 3 bases, with 14 bases remaining between them. The CDR3 loop spans 14 amino acids. The CDR3 DNA is TGTGCCAGCAGCAGTACAGGGAGGGACTATGGCTACACCTTC. Amino acid sequence: CASSSTGRDYGYTF.

This clonotype was seen at least ten times. This chain links TRBV12-3 or TRBV12-4 with TRBJ2-2; D is unclear. V was clipped by 3 bases and J by 1 base, with 9 bases between them. The CDR3 sequence is 15 residues long. For the CDR3, the DNA is TGTGCCAGCAGTTTCGCCGGACGGAACACCGGGGAGCTGTTTTTT. Translating it yields CASSFAGRNTGELFF.

The V and J genes are TRBV20-1 and TRBJ1-5; D remains unclear. Germline V gene sequence: CDR1 DFQATT, CDR2 SNEGSKA (reference sequence). Trimming shortened V by 3 bases and J by 11 bases, and 14 bases separated the two germline ends. The CDR3 sequence is 12 residues long. The CDR3 sequence: CSASLKRETQHF. The DNA of the CDR3 is TGCAGTGCTAGCCTAAAGAGGGAGACCCAGCATTTT.

This clonotype was observed many times. The rearrangement uses TRBV7-2 and TRBJ2-7, with 8 nucleotides matching TRBD2. CDR3 length: 14 amino acids. Germline V lookup: CDR1 SGHTA, CDR2 FQGNSA. With V trimmed by 5 bases and J by 3 bases, 6 bases remained unmatched. CDR3 in amino acids: CASSRAGTSYEQYF. The CDR3 DNA reads as TGTGCCAGCAGCCGCGCGGGGACTAGCTACGAGCAGTACTTC.

V is TRBV29-1 and J is TRBJ1-1, with D perhaps TRBD1 (6 bases). Germline V gives CDR1 SQVTM, CDR2 ANQGSEA. The germline V and J ends were trimmed by 3 bases and 4 bases, with 12 bases remaining between them. This CDR3 comprises 13 residues. CDR3: CSVDGGRFTEAFF. CDR3 nucleotide sequence: TGCAGCGTTGATGGGGGGCGCTTCACTGAAGCTTTCTTT.

This clonotype occurred many times. The chain couples TRBV2 to TRBJ2-2, with 11 bases matching TRBD2. V shed 6 bases and J 4 bases; nucleotides not matched to a gene: 7. The germline V gene encodes CDR1 SNHLY and CDR2 FYNNEI. CDR3 length: 16 residues. CDR3: CASRGTSGPITGELFF. CDR3 DNA: TGTGCCAGCAGGGGGACTAGCGGACCAATCACCGGGGAGCTGTTTTTT. Looking up the rest from reference TRBV2 and TRBJ2-2 gives the full variable domain: EPEVTQTPSHQVTQMGQEVILRCVPISNHLYFYWYRQILGQKVEFLVSFYNNEISEKSEIFDDQFSVERPDGSNFTLKIRSTKLEDSAMYFCASRGTSGPITGELFFGEGSRLTVL.

The chain couples TRBV20-1 to TRBJ2-7; D not certain. The CDR3 length is 13 residues. The V gene lost 1 base and the J gene lost 9 bases, with 16 bases spanning the gap. CDR1 and CDR2 (germline): DFQATT, SNEGSKA (reference sequence). The CDR3 sequence: CSARGSWGTRQYF. As DNA, the CDR3 is TGCAGTGCTAGAGGGTCGTGGGGAACGCGGCAGTACTTC.

This clonotype was counted between two and nine times. The rearrangement uses TRBV28 and TRBJ1-5, with 9 bases identical to TRBD1. V shed 6 bases and J 3 bases; nucleotides not matched to a gene: 6. Germline CDR1 and CDR2: MDHEN and SYDVKM. This CDR3 is 15 amino acids long. The CDR3 reads CASSGGTGNNQPQHF. Here the CDR3 DNA reads TGTGCCAGCAGCGGTGGGACAGGGAACAATCAGCCCCAGCATTTT.